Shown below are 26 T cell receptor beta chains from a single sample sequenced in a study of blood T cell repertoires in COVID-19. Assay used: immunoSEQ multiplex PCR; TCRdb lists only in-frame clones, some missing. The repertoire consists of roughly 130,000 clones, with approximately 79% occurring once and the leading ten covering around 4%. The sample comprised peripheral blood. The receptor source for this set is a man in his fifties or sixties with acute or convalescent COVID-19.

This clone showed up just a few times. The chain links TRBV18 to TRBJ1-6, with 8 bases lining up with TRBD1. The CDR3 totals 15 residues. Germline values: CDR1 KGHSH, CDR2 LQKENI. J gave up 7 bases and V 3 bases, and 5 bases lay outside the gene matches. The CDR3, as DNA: TGTGCCAGCTCACCCCTGACAGGGGAGAATTCACCCCTCCACTTT. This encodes CASSPLTGENSPLHF. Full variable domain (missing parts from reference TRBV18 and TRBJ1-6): NAGVMQNPRHLVRRRGQEARLRCSPMKGHSHVYWYRQLPEEGLKFMVYLQKENIIDESGMPKERFSAEFPKEGPSILRIQQVVRGDSAAYFCASSPLTGENSPLHFGNGTRLTVT.

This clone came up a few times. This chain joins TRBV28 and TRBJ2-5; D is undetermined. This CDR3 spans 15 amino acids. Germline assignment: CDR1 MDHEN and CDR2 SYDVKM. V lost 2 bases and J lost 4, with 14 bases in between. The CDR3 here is CASSLLGSHRETQYF. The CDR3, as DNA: TGTGCCAGCAGTTTACTTGGTAGCCATCGAGAGACCCAGTACTTC.

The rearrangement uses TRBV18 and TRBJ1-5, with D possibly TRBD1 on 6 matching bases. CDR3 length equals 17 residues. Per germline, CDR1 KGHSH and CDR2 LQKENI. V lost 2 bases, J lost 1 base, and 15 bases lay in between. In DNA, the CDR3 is TGTGCCAGCTCACCATTTGTCAGGGGCGGGAGCAATCAGCCCCAGCATTTT. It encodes CASSPFVRGGSNQPQHF.

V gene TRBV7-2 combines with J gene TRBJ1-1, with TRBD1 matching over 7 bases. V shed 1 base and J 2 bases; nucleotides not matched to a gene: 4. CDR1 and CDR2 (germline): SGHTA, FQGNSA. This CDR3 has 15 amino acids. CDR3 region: CASSLVPGGNTEAFF. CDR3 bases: TGTGCCAGCAGCTTAGTACCAGGGGGAAACACTGAAGCTTTCTTT.

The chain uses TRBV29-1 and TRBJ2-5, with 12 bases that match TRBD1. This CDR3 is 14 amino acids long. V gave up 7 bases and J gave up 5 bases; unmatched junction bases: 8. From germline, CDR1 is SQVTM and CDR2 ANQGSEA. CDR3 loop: CSASAGTGGETQYF. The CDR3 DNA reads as TGCAGCGCTTCCGCCGGGACAGGGGGCGAGACCCAGTACTTC.

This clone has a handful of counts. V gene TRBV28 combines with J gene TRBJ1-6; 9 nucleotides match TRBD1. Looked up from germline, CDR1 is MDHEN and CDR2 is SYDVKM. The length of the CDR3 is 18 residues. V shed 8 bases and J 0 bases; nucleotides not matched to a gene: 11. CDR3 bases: TGTGCCAGCCGTCTTATACAGGGGGCAAGCTCCTATAATTCACCCCTCCACTTT. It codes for CASRLIQGASSYNSPLHF.

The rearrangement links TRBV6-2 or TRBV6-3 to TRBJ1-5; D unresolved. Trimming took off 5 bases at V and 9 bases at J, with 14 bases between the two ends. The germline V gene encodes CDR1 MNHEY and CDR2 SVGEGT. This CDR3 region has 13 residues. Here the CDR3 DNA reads TGTGCCAGCAGTCAATTCAGAGGGCGGCCCCAGCATTTT. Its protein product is CASSQFRGRPQHF.

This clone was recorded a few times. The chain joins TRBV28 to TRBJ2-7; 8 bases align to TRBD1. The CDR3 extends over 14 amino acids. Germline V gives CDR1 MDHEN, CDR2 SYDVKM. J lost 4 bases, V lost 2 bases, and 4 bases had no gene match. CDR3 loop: CASSLVRGQYEQYF. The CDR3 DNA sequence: TGTGCCAGCAGTTTAGTCAGGGGGCAATACGAGCAGTACTTC.

CDR3 nucleotide sequence: TGTGCCAGCAGCCCCAATCTAGCAGATACGCAGTATTTT. As protein: CASSPNLADTQYF. The chain couples TRBV9 to TRBJ2-3, with no clear D. In germline, CDR1 is SGDLS, CDR2 YYNGEE. V was cut by 4 bases and J by 4 bases, with 10 bases left in between. This CDR3 contains 13 residues.

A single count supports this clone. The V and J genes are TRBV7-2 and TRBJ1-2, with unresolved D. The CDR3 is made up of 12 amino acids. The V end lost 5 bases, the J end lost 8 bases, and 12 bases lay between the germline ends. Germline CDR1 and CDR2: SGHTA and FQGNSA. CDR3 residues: CASSPSRTGYTF. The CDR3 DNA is TGTGCCAGCAGCCCTAGCCGGACGGGCTACACCTTC.

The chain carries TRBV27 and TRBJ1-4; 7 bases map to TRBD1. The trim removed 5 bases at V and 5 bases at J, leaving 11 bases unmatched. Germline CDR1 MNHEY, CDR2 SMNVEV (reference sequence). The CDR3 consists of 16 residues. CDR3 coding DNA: TGTGCCAGCAGTCCCAACGTGGGACAGTCGAATGAAAAACTGTTTTTT. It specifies CASSPNVGQSNEKLFF.

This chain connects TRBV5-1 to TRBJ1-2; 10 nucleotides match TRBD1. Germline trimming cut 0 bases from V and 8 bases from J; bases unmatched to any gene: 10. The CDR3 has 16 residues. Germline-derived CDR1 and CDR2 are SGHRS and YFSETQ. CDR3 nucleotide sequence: TGCGCCAGCAGCTTGGCCGGGACAGGGGAACTAGGGGGCTACACCTTC. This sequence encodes CASSLAGTGELGGYTF.

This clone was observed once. CDR3 loop: CASSTLDRALEKLFF. The DNA of the CDR3 is TGTGCCAGTAGTACCCTAGACAGAGCCCTTGAAAAACTGTTTTTT. The chain uses TRBV19 and TRBJ1-4; D is perhaps TRBD1 (5 bases). This CDR3 has 15 residues. V dropped 4 bases and J dropped 7 bases, with 16 bases sitting between them. Germline CDR1 reads LNHDA; CDR2 reads SQIVND (reference sequence).

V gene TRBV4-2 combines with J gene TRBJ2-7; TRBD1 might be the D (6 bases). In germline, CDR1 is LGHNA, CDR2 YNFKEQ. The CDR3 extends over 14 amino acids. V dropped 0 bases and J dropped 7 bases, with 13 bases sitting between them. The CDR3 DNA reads TGTGCCAGCAGCCAAGATAGGACAGTGAAGGAGCAGTACTTC. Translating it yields CASSQDRTVKEQYF.

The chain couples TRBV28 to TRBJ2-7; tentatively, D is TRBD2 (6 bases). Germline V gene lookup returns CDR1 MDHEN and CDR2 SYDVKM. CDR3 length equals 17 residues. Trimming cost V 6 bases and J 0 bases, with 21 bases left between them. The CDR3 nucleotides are TGTGCCAGCAGGGGAGAGACTCGGGGGTTAGGCTCCTACGAGCAGTACTTC. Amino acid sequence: CASRGETRGLGSYEQYF. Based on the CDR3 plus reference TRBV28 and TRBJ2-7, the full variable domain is DVKVTQSSRYLVKRTGEKVFLECVQDMDHENMFWYRQDPGLGLRLIYFSYDVKMKEKGDIPEGYSVSREKKERFSLILESASTNQTSMYLCASRGETRGLGSYEQYFGPGTRLTVT.

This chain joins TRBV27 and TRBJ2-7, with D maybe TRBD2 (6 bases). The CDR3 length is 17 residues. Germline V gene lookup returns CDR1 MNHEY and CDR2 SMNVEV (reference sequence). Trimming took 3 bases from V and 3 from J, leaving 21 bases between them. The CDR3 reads CASSFPGTRRPSYEQYF. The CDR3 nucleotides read TGTGCCAGCAGTTTTCCGGGGACTCGAAGGCCGAGCTACGAGCAGTACTTC.

The CDR3 is CASSTVTGYEGYTF. CDR3 nucleotides: TGTGCCAGCAGCACCGTGACAGGGTATGAGGGCTACACCTTC. The chain is built from TRBV7-2 and TRBJ1-2, with 7 nucleotides matching TRBD1. The CDR3 sequence is 14 residues long. Germline V CDR1 and CDR2: SGHTA, FQGNSA. J gave up 8 bases and V 5 bases, and 11 bases lay outside the gene matches.

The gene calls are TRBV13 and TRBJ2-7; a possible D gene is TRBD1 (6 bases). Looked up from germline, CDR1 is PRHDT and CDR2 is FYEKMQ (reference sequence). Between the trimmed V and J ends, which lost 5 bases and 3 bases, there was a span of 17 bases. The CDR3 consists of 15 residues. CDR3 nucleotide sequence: TGTGCCAGCAGCCTAGCACAGGGTAGAATCTACGAGCAGTACTTC. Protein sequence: CASSLAQGRIYEQYF.

The CDR3 DNA follows: TGCGCCAGCAGCATGGGACAGGGGGTTTACGAAAAACTGTTTTTT. Encoded protein: CASSMGQGVYEKLFF. V usage is TRBV4-3 and J usage is TRBJ1-4, with 11 bases aligning to TRBD1. This CDR3 spans 15 amino acids. Germline CDR1 and CDR2: LGHNA and YSLEER. The trim removed 5 bases at V and 8 bases at J, leaving 7 bases unmatched.

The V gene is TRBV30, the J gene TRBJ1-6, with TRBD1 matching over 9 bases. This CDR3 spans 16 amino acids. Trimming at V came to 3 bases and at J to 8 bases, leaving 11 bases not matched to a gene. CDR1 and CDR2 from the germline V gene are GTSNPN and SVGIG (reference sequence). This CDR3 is CAWSGQGFLGDSPLHF. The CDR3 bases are TGTGCCTGGAGCGGACAGGGGTTTTTAGGAGATTCACCCCTCCACTTT.

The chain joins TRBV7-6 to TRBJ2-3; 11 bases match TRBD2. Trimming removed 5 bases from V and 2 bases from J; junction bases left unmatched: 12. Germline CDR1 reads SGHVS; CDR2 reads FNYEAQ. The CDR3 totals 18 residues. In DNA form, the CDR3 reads TGTGCCAGCAGCCCTGAGGGTGGACTAGCGGGCCTCACAGATACGCAGTATTTT. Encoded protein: CASSPEGGLAGLTDTQYF.

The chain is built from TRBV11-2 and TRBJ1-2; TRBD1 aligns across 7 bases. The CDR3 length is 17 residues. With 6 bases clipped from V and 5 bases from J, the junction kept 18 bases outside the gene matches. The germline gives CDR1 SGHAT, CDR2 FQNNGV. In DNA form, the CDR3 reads TGTGCCAGCAGTTTCTCCCCGGGCGGCGACAGGGCATATGGCTACACCTTC. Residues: CASSFSPGGDRAYGYTF. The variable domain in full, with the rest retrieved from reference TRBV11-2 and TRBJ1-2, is EAGVAQSPRYKIIEKRQSVAFWCNPISGHATLYWYQQILGQGPKLLIQFQNNGVVDDSQLPKDRFSAERLKGVDSTLKIQPAKLEDSAVYLCASSFSPGGDRAYGYTFGSGTRLTVV.

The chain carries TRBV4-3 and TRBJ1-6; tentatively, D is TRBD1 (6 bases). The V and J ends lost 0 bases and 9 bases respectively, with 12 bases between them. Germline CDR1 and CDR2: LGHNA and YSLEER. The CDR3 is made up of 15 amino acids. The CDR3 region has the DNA TGCGCCAGCAGCCAAGATCGGGGGGCTGCTTCACCCCTCCACTTT. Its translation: CASSQDRGAASPLHF.

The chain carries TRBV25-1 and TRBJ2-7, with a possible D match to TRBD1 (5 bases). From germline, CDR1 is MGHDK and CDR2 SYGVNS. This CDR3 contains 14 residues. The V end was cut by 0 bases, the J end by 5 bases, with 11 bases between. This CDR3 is CASSEYQGIHEQYF. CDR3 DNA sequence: TGTGCCAGCAGTGAATATCAGGGAATCCACGAGCAGTACTTC.

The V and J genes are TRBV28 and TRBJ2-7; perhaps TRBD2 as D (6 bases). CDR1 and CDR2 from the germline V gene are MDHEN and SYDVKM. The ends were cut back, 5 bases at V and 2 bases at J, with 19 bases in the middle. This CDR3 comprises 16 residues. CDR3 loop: CASSRGSGTPPYEQYF. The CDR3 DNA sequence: TGTGCCAGCAGTCGGGGATCCGGGACTCCTCCCTACGAGCAGTACTTC.

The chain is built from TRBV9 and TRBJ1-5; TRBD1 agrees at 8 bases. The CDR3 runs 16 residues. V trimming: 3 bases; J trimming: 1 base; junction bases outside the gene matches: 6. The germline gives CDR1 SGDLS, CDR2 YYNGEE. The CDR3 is CASSASTGASNQPQHF. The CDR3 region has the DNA TGTGCCAGCAGCGCATCGACAGGGGCCAGCAATCAGCCCCAGCATTTT. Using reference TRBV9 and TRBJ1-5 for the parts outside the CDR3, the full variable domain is DSGVTQTPKHLITATGQRVTLRCSPRSGDLSVYWYQQSLDQGLQFLIQYYNGEERAKGNILERFSAQQFPDLHSELNLSSLELGDSALYFCASSASTGASNQPQHFGDGTRLSIL.